The next 3 T cell receptor beta chains were all read from a single sample in a study of blood T cell repertoires in COVID-19. Sequencing used immunoSEQ multiplex PCR; TCRdb keeps in-frame clones, though not all of them. Of around 94,000 clones listed, about 80% were seen once; the top ten hold around 20%. What was sequenced was peripheral blood. The receptor source for this set is a human donor in a cohort sampled during active COVID-19.

This chain uses TRBV9 with TRBJ2-2; a weak D match, TRBD1 (5 bases). V was pared by 0 bases and J by 5 bases, with 11 bases between. The CDR3 sequence is 15 residues long. The germline gives CDR1 SGDLS, CDR2 YYNGEE. The CDR3 region is CASSVAARVTGELFF. CDR3 DNA: TGTGCCAGCAGCGTAGCGGCCAGGGTTACCGGGGAGCTGTTTTTT. Drawing the rest from reference TRBV9 and TRBJ2-2, the complete variable domain is DSGVTQTPKHLITATGQRVTLRCSPRSGDLSVYWYQQSLDQGLQFLIQYYNGEERAKGNILERFSAQQFPDLHSELNLSSLELGDSALYFCASSVAARVTGELFFGEGSRLTVL.

The genes are TRBV28 and TRBJ1-1; TRBD1 agrees at 10 bases. The CDR3 sequence is 15 residues long. The V gene end was trimmed by 3 bases and the J gene end by 5 bases; junction bases not matched to a gene: 6. CDR1 is MDHEN, CDR2 SYDVKM, per germline. CDR3 region: CASSLTGGGETEAFF. CDR3 DNA: TGTGCCAGCAGTTTGACAGGGGGCGGAGAGACTGAAGCTTTCTTT.

The chain has TRBV5-1 and TRBJ2-7; TRBD2 might be the D (5 bases). The CDR3 sequence is 13 residues long. Trimming removed 4 bases from V and 0 bases from J, with 8 bases in between. Germline values: CDR1 SGHRS, CDR2 YFSETQ. The CDR3 sequence is CASSRGSSYEQYF. DNA of the CDR3: TGCGCCAGCAGCCGTGGGAGCTCCTACGAGCAGTACTTC.